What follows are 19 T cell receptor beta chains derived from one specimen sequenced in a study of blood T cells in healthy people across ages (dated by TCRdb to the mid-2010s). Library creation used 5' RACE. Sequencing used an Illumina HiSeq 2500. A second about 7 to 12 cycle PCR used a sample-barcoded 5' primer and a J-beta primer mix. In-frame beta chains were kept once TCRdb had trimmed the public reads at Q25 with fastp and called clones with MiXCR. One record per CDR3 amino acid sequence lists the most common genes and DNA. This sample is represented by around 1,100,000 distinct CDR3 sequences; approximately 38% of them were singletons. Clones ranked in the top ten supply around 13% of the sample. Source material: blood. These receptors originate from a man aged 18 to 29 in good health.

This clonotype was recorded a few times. CDR3 coding DNA: TGCAGCGTTAGGGCAAGGGGCGAAAAACTGTTTTTT. The encoded protein is CSVRARGEKLFF. The chain uses TRBV29-1 and TRBJ1-4, with a weak D call TRBD1 (5 bases). Germline CDR1 is SQVTM and CDR2 is ANQGSEA. This CDR3 spans 12 amino acids. V was clipped by 5 bases and J by 8 bases, with 12 bases between them.

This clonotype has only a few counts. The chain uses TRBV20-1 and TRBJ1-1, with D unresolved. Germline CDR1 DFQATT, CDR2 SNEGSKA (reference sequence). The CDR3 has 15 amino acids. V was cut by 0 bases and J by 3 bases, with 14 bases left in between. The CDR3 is CSARDIRAGDTEAFF. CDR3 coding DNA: TGCAGTGCTAGAGATATCCGTGCAGGAGACACTGAAGCTTTCTTT.

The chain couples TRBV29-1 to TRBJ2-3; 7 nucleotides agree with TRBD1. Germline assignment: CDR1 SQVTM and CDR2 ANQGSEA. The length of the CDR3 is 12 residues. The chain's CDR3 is CIVVGGKDTQYF. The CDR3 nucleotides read TGCATCGTCGTAGGGGGCAAAGATACGCAGTATTTT.

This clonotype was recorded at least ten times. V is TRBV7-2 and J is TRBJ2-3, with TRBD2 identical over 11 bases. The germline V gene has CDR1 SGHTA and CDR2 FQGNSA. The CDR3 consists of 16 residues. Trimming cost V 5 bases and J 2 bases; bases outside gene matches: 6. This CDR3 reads CASSPTSGVLTDTQYF. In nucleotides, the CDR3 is TGTGCCAGCAGCCCGACTAGCGGGGTACTCACAGATACGCAGTATTTT.

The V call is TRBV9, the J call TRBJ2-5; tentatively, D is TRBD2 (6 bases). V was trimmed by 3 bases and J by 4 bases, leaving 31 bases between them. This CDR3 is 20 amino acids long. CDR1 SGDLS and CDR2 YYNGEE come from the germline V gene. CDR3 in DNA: TGTGCCAGCAGCGCCCAAAGCCTGACAAGATCCCATCTGGGGGGAGAGACCCAGTACTTC. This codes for CASSAQSLTRSHLGGETQYF.

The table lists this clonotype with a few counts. CDR3 nucleotide sequence: TGTGCCAGCAGCGTAGAGGGCAGGGGGATCTATGGCTACACCTTC. Protein product: CASSVEGRGIYGYTF. The chain couples TRBV9 to TRBJ1-2, with TRBD1 matching over 7 bases. The J segment lost 4 bases and the V segment lost 0 bases, leaving 6 bases of the junction unmatched. Germline lookup yields CDR1 SGDLS and CDR2 YYNGEE. This CDR3 comprises 15 residues.

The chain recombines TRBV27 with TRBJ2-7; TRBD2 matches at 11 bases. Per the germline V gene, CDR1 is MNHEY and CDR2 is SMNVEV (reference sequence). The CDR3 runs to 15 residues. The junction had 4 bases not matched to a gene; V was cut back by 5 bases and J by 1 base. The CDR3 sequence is CASSIGTSGSYEQYF. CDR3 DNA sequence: TGTGCCAGCAGTATCGGGACTAGCGGTTCCTACGAGCAGTACTTC.

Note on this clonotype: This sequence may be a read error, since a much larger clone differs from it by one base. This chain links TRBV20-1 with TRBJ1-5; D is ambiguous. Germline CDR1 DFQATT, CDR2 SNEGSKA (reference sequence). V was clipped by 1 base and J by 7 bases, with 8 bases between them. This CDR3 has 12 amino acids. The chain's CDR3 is CSARVAEQPQHF. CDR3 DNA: TGCAGTGCTAGAGTGGCTGAGCAGCCCCAGCATTTT.

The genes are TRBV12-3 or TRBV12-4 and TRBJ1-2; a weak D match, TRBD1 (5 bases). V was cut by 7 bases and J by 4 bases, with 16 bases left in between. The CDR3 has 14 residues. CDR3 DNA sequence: TGTGCCAGCATCGCGACAGAAGGCGGCTATGGCTACACCTTC. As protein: CASIATEGGYGYTF.

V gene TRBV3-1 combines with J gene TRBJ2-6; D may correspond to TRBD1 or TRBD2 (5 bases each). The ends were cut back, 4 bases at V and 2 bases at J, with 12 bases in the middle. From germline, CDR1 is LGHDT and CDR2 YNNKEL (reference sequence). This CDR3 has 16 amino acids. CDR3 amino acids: CASSLHLGPGANVLTF. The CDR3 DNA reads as TGTGCCAGCAGCCTACACCTGGGACCTGGGGCCAACGTCCTGACTTTC.

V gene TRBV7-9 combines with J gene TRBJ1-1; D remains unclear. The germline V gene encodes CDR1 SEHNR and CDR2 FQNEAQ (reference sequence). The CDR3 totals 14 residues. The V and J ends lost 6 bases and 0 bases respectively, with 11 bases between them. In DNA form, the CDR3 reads TGTGCCAGCAGGCCGCGGAGGGTGAACACTGAAGCTTTCTTT. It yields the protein CASRPRRVNTEAFF.

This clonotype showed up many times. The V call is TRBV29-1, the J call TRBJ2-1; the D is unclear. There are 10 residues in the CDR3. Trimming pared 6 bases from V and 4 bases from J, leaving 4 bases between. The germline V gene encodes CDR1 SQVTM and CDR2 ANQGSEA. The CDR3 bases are TGCAGCGTCGGGTACAATGAGCAGTTCTTC. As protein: CSVGYNEQFF.

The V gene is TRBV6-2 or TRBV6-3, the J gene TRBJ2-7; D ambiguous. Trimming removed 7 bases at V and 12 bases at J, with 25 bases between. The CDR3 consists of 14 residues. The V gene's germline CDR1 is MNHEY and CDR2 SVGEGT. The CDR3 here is CASNLRVPRGTRYF. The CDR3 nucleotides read TGTGCCAGCAACCTACGGGTTCCTCGAGGTACCCGGTACTTC.

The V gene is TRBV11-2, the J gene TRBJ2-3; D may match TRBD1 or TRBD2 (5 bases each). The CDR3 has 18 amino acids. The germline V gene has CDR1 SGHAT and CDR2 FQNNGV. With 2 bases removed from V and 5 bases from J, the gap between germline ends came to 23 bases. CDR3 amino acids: CASSLTQTGALTGDTQYF. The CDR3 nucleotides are TGTGCCAGCAGCTTAACTCAAACCGGGGCACTTACGGGAGATACGCAGTATTTT.

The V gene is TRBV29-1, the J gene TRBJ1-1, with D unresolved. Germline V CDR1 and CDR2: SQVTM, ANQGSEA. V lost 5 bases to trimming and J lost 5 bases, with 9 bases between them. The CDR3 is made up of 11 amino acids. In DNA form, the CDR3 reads TGCAGCGTTTTCCTTCGGACTGAAGCTTTCTTT. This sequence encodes CSVFLRTEAFF.

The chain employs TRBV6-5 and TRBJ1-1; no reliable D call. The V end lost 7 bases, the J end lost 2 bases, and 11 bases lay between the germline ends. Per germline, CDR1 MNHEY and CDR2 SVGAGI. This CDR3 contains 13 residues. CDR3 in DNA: TGTGCCAGCAATAACGGGTTCAACACTGAAGCTTTCTTT. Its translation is CASNNGFNTEAFF.

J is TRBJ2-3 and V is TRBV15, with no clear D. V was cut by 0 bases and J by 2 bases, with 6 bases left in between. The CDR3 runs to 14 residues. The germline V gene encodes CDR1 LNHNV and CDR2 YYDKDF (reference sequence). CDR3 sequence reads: CATSRDRDTDTQYF. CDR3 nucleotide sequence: TGTGCCACCAGCAGAGATAGGGACACAGATACGCAGTATTTT.

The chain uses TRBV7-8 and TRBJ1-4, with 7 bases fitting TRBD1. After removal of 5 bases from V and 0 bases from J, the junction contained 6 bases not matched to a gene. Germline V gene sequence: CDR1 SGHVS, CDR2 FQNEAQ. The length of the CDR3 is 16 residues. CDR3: CASSRPQGATNEKLFF. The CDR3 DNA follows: TGTGCCAGCAGCCGACCTCAGGGGGCAACTAATGAAAAACTGTTTTTT.

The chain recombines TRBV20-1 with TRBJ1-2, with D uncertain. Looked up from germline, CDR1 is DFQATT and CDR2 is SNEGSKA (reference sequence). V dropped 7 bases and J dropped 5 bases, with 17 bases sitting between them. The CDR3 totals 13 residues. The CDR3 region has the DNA TGCAGTGTCTTGAATTCGACCTCGTATGGCTACACCTTC. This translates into CSVLNSTSYGYTF.